This record concerns one T cell receptor beta chain sequence. This sample was included in a study of CD8 T cells in Susac syndrome. A quantity of roughly 0.5 to 1 ug RNA underwent reverse transcription using random hexamers. An immunoSEQ multiplex PCR amplified TCR beta CDR3 over 54 Vbeta and 13 Jbeta. TCRdb reprocessed the immunoSEQ multiplex PCR reads with MiXCR, giving one entry per CDR3 protein. The data contain 150,000 to 200,000 distinct CDR3 sequences, 93% of them seen just once; the ten biggest clones take up around 0.13%. V lost 6 bases to trimming and J lost 0 bases; unmatched junction nucleotides: 5. Germline V gene lookup returns CDR1 SQVTM and CDR2 ANQGSEA. The CDR3 covers 14 residues.

Sequencing was done on a sample of CD4+ T cells from PBMCs. This clonotype was sampled from a human donor in good health. V gene TRBV29-1 combines with J gene TRBJ2-3; 8 bases map to TRBD2. Written as DNA, the CDR3 is TGCAGCGTGTTAGCGGGAACTAGCACAGATACGCAGTATTTT. Translation gives CSVLAGTSTDTQYF.